This passage covers 31 T cell receptor beta chains from one sample sequenced in a study of T cells in localized non-small cell lung cancer. Sequenced by immunoSEQ multiplex PCR; TCRdb stores in-frame clones only, minus some. The table has fewer than 5,500 clones, 40% to 50% seen once. Here the sequenced sample was lung tumor tissue, taken before any cancer treatment. Receptors originate from a man between 40 and 75 years old with stage I lung adenocarcinoma.

The V call is TRBV28, the J call TRBJ1-1; TRBD1 matches 8 bases. Germline CDR1 reads MDHEN; CDR2 reads SYDVKM. CDR3 length: 16 amino acids. With 6 bases clipped from V and 0 bases from J, the junction kept 9 bases outside the gene matches. As DNA, the CDR3 is TGTGCCAGCAGCCCTCTCCGGGACAGGTTGAACACTGAAGCTTTCTTT. It specifies CASSPLRDRLNTEAFF.

The J gene is TRBJ2-7, the V gene TRBV28, with no clear D. The germline V gene has CDR1 MDHEN and CDR2 SYDVKM. Trimming cost V 4 bases and J 6 bases, with 19 bases left between them. The CDR3 has 15 residues. CDR3 in amino acids: CASSSVLRVVVEQYF. The DNA for the CDR3 is TGTGCCAGCAGTTCAGTGTTAAGGGTGGTGGTCGAGCAGTACTTC.

This clone occurred a few times. This chain connects TRBV18 to TRBJ1-3; 7 bases fit TRBD1. The V segment lost 3 bases and the J segment 0 bases; nucleotides outside the gene matches: 2. The CDR3 covers 15 residues. Germline CDR1 is KGHSH and CDR2 is LQKENI. The CDR3 reads CASSPGDSSGNTIYF. CDR3 coding DNA: TGTGCCAGCTCACCGGGGGACAGCTCTGGAAACACCATATATTTT.

The table lists this clone with a few counts. Other DNA sequences in the sample encode the same CDR3. This rearrangement joins TRBV5-1 to TRBJ1-1, with TRBD1 matching over 8 bases. The germline V gene has CDR1 SGHRS and CDR2 YFSETQ. This CDR3 has 14 residues. The V and J ends lost 4 bases and 1 base, in that order; junction bases with no gene match: 3. This CDR3 reads CASSRTGPNTEAFF. In nucleotides, the CDR3 is TGCGCCAGCAGCAGGACAGGGCCGAACACTGAAGCTTTCTTT.

J is TRBJ2-2 and V is TRBV5-1, with unresolved D. CDR3 length: 16 residues. Trimming stripped 1 base from V and 0 bases from J, with 10 bases between. The V gene's germline CDR1 is SGHRS and CDR2 YFSETQ. CDR3 nucleotides: TGCGCCAGCAGCTTGACAGCAATGACGAACACCGGGGAGCTGTTTTTT. This gives the protein CASSLTAMTNTGELFF.

The rearrangement joins TRBV6-8 to TRBJ1-4; D not resolved. Germline V CDR1 and CDR2: MNHGY, SAAAGT. The length of the CDR3 is 16 residues. The V gene lost 5 bases and the J gene lost 3 bases, with 16 bases spanning the gap. The CDR3 loop reads CASSKHKGRANEKLFF. CDR3 nucleotide sequence: TGTGCCAGCAGTAAACATAAGGGTCGAGCTAATGAAAAACTGTTTTTT.

A few counts support this clone. This rearrangement joins TRBV18 to TRBJ2-5; D is possibly TRBD2 (6 bases). V lost 3 bases, J lost 2 bases, and 13 bases lay in between. The CDR3 spans 15 residues. Germline V gives CDR1 KGHSH, CDR2 LQKENI. Written as DNA, the CDR3 is TGTGCCAGCTCACCGGAGGGTTCGTTTCAAGAGACCCAGTACTTC. This codes for CASSPEGSFQETQYF.

This clone was counted a few times. The chain carries TRBV6-8 and TRBJ1-3; D unclear. Trimming pared 0 bases from V and 0 bases from J, leaving 3 bases between. From germline, CDR1 is MNHGY and CDR2 SAAAGT. The CDR3 consists of 14 residues. The CDR3 region is CASSYSHSGNTIYF. The CDR3 coding sequence is TGTGCCAGCAGTTACTCGCACTCTGGAAACACCATATATTTT.

This chain uses TRBV11-3 with TRBJ2-4, with D maybe TRBD2 (6 bases). V was cut by 4 bases and J by 0 bases, with 7 bases left in between. The CDR3 runs to 14 residues. CDR1 and CDR2 from the germline V gene are SGHNT and YENEEA. The CDR3 reads CASSSGLAKNIQYF. Here the CDR3 DNA reads TGTGCCAGCAGCTCGGGACTAGCCAAAAACATTCAGTACTTC.

This clone was picked up one time. The V and J genes are TRBV29-1 and TRBJ2-7; 11 nucleotides line up with TRBD2. Germline-derived CDR1 and CDR2 are SQVTM and ANQGSEA. V was clipped by 5 bases and J by 3 bases; unmatched bases: 12. The CDR3 covers 16 residues. The CDR3, as DNA: TGCAGCGTTACATTAAGACTAGCGGGATACTACTACGAGCAGTACTTC. The encoded protein is CSVTLRLAGYYYEQYF.

The chain is built from TRBV12-5 and TRBJ2-3, with D possibly matching TRBD2 (5 bases). The CDR3 is made up of 17 amino acids. V was trimmed by 5 bases and J by 1 base, leaving 19 bases between them. Per germline, CDR1 LGHNT and CDR2 FRNRAP. The CDR3 coding sequence is TGTGCTAGTGGTCTTTGGTCGGGGTCTCGGGGCACAGATACGCAGTATTTT. Translation: CASGLWSGSRGTDTQYF.

The CDR3 reads CSVEVGQGARGTEAFF. CDR3 coding DNA: TGCAGCGTTGAGGTGGGACAGGGGGCGCGAGGCACTGAAGCTTTCTTT. The V and J genes are TRBV29-1 and TRBJ1-1; 12 bases match TRBD1. The length of the CDR3 is 16 residues. V dropped 3 bases and J dropped 4; count of bases not matched to a gene: 9. The germline V gene has CDR1 SQVTM and CDR2 ANQGSEA.

This clone was found a few times. V and J are TRBV2 and TRBJ1-3; D ambiguous. Germline V gene data show CDR1 as SNHLY and CDR2 as FYNNEI. Deletions cut 6 bases from V and 0 bases from J, with 15 bases between. The CDR3 contains 16 residues. The CDR3, as DNA: TGTGCCAGCAGCCCATCGATCACAAACTCTGGAAACACCATATATTTT. Translated: CASSPSITNSGNTIYF.

The V call is TRBV6-7, the J call TRBJ2-7; the D is unclear. TRBV6-7 falls under the ORF class, with uncertain function. The V end lost 0 bases, the J end lost 2 bases, and 5 bases lay between the germline ends. This CDR3 region has 13 residues. The CDR3 DNA sequence: TGTGCCAGCAGTTACTCGAGCCCCTACGAGCAGTACTTC. It specifies CASSYSSPYEQYF.

In DNA form, the CDR3 reads TGTGCCAGTAGTATAGTCGGCCGGGAGGACTATGGCTACACCTTC. Translated, it gives CASSIVGREDYGYTF. V usage is TRBV19 and J usage is TRBJ1-2; unclear D gene. The CDR3 length is 15 residues. Germline lookup yields CDR1 LNHDA and CDR2 SQIVND (reference sequence). Trimming left V 1 base short and J 3 bases short, with 12 bases between.

By sample fraction, this clone is medium-sized. The rearrangement uses TRBV11-3 and TRBJ2-7, with 9 bases lining up with TRBD2. Germline trimming cut 5 bases from V and 0 bases from J; bases unmatched to any gene: 11. The germline gives CDR1 SGHNT, CDR2 YENEEA. This CDR3 region has 17 residues. CDR3 DNA: TGTGCCAGCAGCCTTGGGGCAGCGGGAGGTTTCTCCTACGAGCAGTACTTC. Translation: CASSLGAAGGFSYEQYF.

This chain connects TRBV11-3 to TRBJ2-1, with 10 bases identical to TRBD2. This CDR3 has 16 amino acids. CDR1 and CDR2 from the germline V gene are SGHNT and YENEEA. The junction had 4 bases not matched to a gene; V was cut back by 3 bases and J by 2 bases. CDR3 amino acids: CASSLGSGRAYNEQFF. For the CDR3, the DNA is TGTGCCAGCAGCTTGGGGAGCGGGAGGGCCTACAATGAGCAGTTCTTC.

The table lists this clone with a few counts. This chain connects TRBV18 to TRBJ1-2; the D gene is possibly TRBD1 (5 bases). Germline values: CDR1 KGHSH, CDR2 LQKENI. V lost 2 bases to trimming and J lost 2 bases, with 9 bases between them. The CDR3 spans 14 residues. The CDR3 protein is CASSPTGGNYGYTF. In DNA, the CDR3 is TGTGCCAGCTCACCAACAGGCGGGAACTATGGCTACACCTTC. Full variable domain (remainder filled in from reference TRBV18 and TRBJ1-2): NAGVMQNPRHLVRRRGQEARLRCSPMKGHSHVYWYRQLPEEGLKFMVYLQKENIIDESGMPKERFSAEFPKEGPSILRIQQVVRGDSAAYFCASSPTGGNYGYTFGSGTRLTVV.

The chain uses TRBV6-8 and TRBJ2-7; no reliable D call. The CDR3 spans 14 residues. Germline V lookup: CDR1 MNHGY, CDR2 SAAAGT. V gave up 5 bases and J gave up 2 bases, with 13 bases separating them. The CDR3: CASSPLGPTYEQYF. Here the CDR3 DNA reads TGTGCCAGCAGTCCCCTCGGGCCGACCTACGAGCAGTACTTC.

In its sample, this clone ranks as medium-sized. The chain carries TRBV10-2 and TRBJ1-1; D is unresolved. This CDR3 is 14 amino acids long. The V end was cut by 10 bases, the J end by 1 base, with 16 bases between. The V gene's germline CDR1 is WSHSY and CDR2 SAAADI. The chain's CDR3 is CATHMSLRNTEAFF. CDR3 in DNA: TGCGCCACCCATATGAGCCTCCGGAACACTGAAGCTTTCTTT.

The rearrangement links TRBV6-8 to TRBJ2-5, with TRBD1 as a possible D gene (6 bases). This CDR3 comprises 14 residues. The ends were cut back, 6 bases at V and 4 bases at J, with 15 bases in the middle. CDR1 and CDR2 (germline): MNHGY, SAAAGT. The CDR3 spells CASSADRRVETQYF. CDR3 coding DNA: TGTGCCAGCAGCGCTGACAGGAGAGTAGAGACCCAGTACTTC.

The V call is TRBV6-8, the J call TRBJ1-2; TRBD1 matches 7 bases. The CDR3 loop spans 13 amino acids. Germline CDR1 MNHGY, CDR2 SAAAGT. Trimming at V came to 8 bases and at J to 1 base, leaving 4 bases not matched to a gene. The CDR3 DNA reads TGTGCCAGCGTGGCAGGGGGTAACTATGGCTACACCTTC. It encodes CASVAGGNYGYTF.

The chain has TRBV5-1 and TRBJ2-3; D gene unclear. V shed 2 bases and J shed 2 bases, with 9 bases lying between them. The CDR3 loop spans 14 amino acids. CDR1 and CDR2 (germline): SGHRS, YFSETQ. This CDR3 reads CASSFTAVTDTQYF. The CDR3 nucleotides read TGCGCCAGCAGCTTCACAGCCGTCACAGATACGCAGTATTTT. The variable domain in full, completed from reference TRBV5-1 and TRBJ2-3, reads KAGVTQTPRYLIKTRGQQVTLSCSPISGHRSVSWYQQTPGQGLQFLFEYFSETQRNKGNFPGRFSGRQFSNSRSEMNVSTLELGDSALYLCASSFTAVTDTQYFGPGTRLTVL.

This chain joins TRBV19 and TRBJ2-1; 9 bases fit TRBD2. After removal of 4 bases from V and 1 base from J, the junction contained 5 bases not matched to a gene. In germline, CDR1 is LNHDA, CDR2 SQIVND (reference sequence). This CDR3 is 16 amino acids long. CDR3 loop: CASSRRGGLSYNEQFF. Written as DNA, the CDR3 is TGTGCCAGTAGTAGGCGGGGGGGCCTGTCCTACAATGAGCAGTTCTTC. The whole variable domain, remainder taken from reference TRBV19 and TRBJ2-1, is DGGITQSPKYLFRKEGQNVTLSCEQNLNHDAMYWYRQDPGQGLRLIYYSQIVNDFQKGDIAEGYSVSREKKESFPLTVTSAQKNPTAFYLCASSRRGGLSYNEQFFGPGTRLTVL.

Concerning this clone itself: One end of the junction varies from germline; a read error may be responsible. The chain combines TRBV19 with TRBJ2-3; perhaps TRBD1 as D (7 bases). The CDR3 runs 15 residues. The germline CDR1 and CDR2 sequences are LNHDA and SQIVND (reference sequence). CDR3 in DNA: TGTGCCAGTAGTATCCGTTTCAGTTCCAGGGGGGCTAAGAATTTT. This codes for CASSIRFSSRGAKNF.

The chain is built from TRBV18 and TRBJ1-4; D is undetermined. Germline CDR1 is KGHSH and CDR2 is LQKENI. The V end was cut by 3 bases, the J end by 12 bases, with 11 bases between. This CDR3 is 12 amino acids long. Here the CDR3 reads CASSPLGPELFF. DNA of the CDR3: TGTGCCAGCTCACCCCTTGGGCCAGAACTGTTTTTT.

This chain links TRBV29-1 with TRBJ1-1; D ambiguous. The V gene's germline CDR1 is SQVTM and CDR2 ANQGSEA. The length of the CDR3 is 12 residues. The ends were cut back, 6 bases at V and 7 bases at J, with 15 bases in the middle. CDR3 amino acids: CSVPEGGDEAFF. The CDR3 nucleotides are TGCAGCGTACCCGAAGGCGGGGATGAAGCTTTCTTT.

The chain employs TRBV28 and TRBJ2-7; 9 nucleotides agree with TRBD2. V was clipped by 5 bases and J by 3 bases; unmatched bases: 11. Per the germline V gene, CDR1 is MDHEN and CDR2 is SYDVKM. CDR3 size: 16 residues. The CDR3 region is CASSQLAGARGYEQYF. The CDR3 DNA reads TGTGCCAGCAGTCAATTAGCGGGAGCACGGGGCTACGAGCAGTACTTC.

By share, this clone counts as medium-sized. The CDR3 DNA reads as TGTGCCAGCAGTTACTCCCCGGTACCGTATCATCAGCCCCAGCATTTT. Amino acid sequence: CASSYSPVPYHQPQHF. The rearrangement joins TRBV6-8 to TRBJ1-5; no clear D gene. Germline V gene sequence: CDR1 MNHGY, CDR2 SAAAGT. CDR3 length: 16 residues. Trimming took off 0 bases at V and 5 bases at J, with 14 bases between the two ends.

The chain joins TRBV18 to TRBJ1-1; D possibly corresponds to TRBD1 (6 bases). The CDR3 consists of 15 residues. Germline V gene sequence: CDR1 KGHSH, CDR2 LQKENI. With 3 bases removed from V and 1 base from J, the gap between germline ends came to 12 bases. CDR3 loop: CASSPLEGGNTEAFF. The DNA for the CDR3 is TGTGCCAGCTCACCTCTAGAAGGGGGGAACACTGAAGCTTTCTTT.

This clone is labeled medium-sized. The chain carries TRBV11-3 and TRBJ1-2; D is unclear. Trimming pared 3 bases from V and 0 bases from J, leaving 11 bases between. The CDR3 loop spans 15 amino acids. Germline CDR1 is SGHNT and CDR2 is YENEEA. CDR3 sequence reads: CASSLGSLTNYGYTF. The CDR3 DNA reads TGTGCCAGCAGCTTGGGGAGCCTAACTAACTATGGCTACACCTTC.